This TCR beta chain appears in the sequencing data of a study of glioma-infiltrating T cells. Concerning this clonotype: Its antigen is undetermined.

Using RNA template, CDR3s of TCR alpha and beta were amplified with iRepertoire arm-PCR. Input was roughly 85-450 ng of tissue mRNA or PBMC total RNA. TCRdb reprocessed the multiplex PCR reads via MiXCR and lists one record per CDR3 protein. This sample has about 210,000 distinct CDR3 sequences; over 30% occur once, and the top ten carry around 21%. Germline-derived CDR1 and CDR2 are LNHDA and SQIVND (reference sequence). V was pared by 5 bases and J by 4 bases, with 2 bases of the junction left unmatched. The CDR3 consists of 13 residues. General study points: Tissue and blood shared very few CDR3 sequences. Non-neoplastic patients had below-expected tissue-blood divergence, while all gliomas exceeded expectation.

The sequenced material came from glioma tissue, nonneoplastic brain tissue, or PBMCs (not recorded which). The rearrangement uses TRBV19 and TRBJ2-7, with TRBD1 matching over 10 bases. The TCR was taken from a human donor with low-grade glioma or glioblastoma, undergoing nonglioma brain surgery, or in good health (not recorded which). CDR3 sequence reads: CASSVDRGYEQYF. The CDR3 DNA follows: TGTGCCAGTAGTGTGGACAGGGGGTACGAGCAGTACTTC.